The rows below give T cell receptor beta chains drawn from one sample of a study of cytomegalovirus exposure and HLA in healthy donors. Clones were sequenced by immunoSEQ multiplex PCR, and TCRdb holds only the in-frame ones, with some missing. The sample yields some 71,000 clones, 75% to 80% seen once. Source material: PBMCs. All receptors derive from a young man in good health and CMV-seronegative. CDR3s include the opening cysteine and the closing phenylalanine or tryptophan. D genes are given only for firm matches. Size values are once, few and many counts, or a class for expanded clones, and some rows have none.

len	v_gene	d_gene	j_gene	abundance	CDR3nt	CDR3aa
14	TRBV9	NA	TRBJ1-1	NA	TGTGCCAGCAGCGTAGCCATGGGGAGGACTGAAGCTTTCTTT	CASSVAMGRTEAFF
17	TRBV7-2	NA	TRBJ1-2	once	TGTGCCAGCAGCCCACACCCCGGCGGGGCCACTGGCTATGGCTACACCTTC	CASSPHPGGATGYGYTF
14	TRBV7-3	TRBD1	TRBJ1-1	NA	TGTGCCAGCAGCTCGACAGGGATGAACACTGAAGCTTTCTTT	CASSSTGMNTEAFF
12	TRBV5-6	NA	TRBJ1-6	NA	TGTGCCAGCAGCCTGCTTGCGGGACCCCTCCACTTT	CASSLLAGPLHF
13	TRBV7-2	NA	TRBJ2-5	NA	TGTGCCAGCAGCTCCACGGGGATGGAGACCCAGTACTTC	CASSSTGMETQYF
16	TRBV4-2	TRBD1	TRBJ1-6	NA	TGTGCCAGCAGCCAAGATGGACAGGGCAATAATTCACCCCTCCACTTT	CASSQDGQGNNSPLHF
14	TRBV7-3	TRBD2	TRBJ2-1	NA	TGTGCCAGCAGCTCCACTAGCGGGGGTTATGAGCAGTTCTTC	CASSSTSGGYEQFF
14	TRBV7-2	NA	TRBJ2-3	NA	TGTGCCAGCAGCTTAGGGCAGTACACAGATACGCAGTATTTT	CASSLGQYTDTQYF
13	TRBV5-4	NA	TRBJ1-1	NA	TGTGCCAGCAGCCCGGACAGAATAACTGAAGCTTTCTTT	CASSPDRITEAFF
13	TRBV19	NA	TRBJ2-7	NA	TGTGCCAGTAGTTTCGGGGAAGGCTACGAGCAGTACTTC	CASSFGEGYEQYF
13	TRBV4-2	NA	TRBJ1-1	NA	TGTGCCAGCAGCCCGACAGCGAACACTGAAGCTTTCTTT	CASSPTANTEAFF
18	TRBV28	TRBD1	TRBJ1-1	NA	TGTGCCAGCAGTTTACCTCCCCCGATGGGACAGGTGGACCCTGAAGCTTTCTTT	CASSLPPPMGQVDPEAFF
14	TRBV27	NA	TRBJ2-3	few	TGTGCCAGCAGTTTAGCAGGGTCCGCAGATACGCAGTATTTT	CASSLAGSADTQYF
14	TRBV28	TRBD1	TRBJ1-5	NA	TGTGCCAGCAGGCAGGGGGTAAGCAATCAGCCCCAGCATTTT	CASRQGVSNQPQHF
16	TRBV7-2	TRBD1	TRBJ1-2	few	TGTGCCAGCAGCTTCACAGGGGGGCAAAGGGTGGATGGCTACACCTTC	CASSFTGGQRVDGYTF
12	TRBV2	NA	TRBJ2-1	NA	TGTGCCAGCAGCCTACAGGGTAATGAGCAGTTCTTC	CASSLQGNEQFF
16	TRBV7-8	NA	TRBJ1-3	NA	TGTGCCAGCAGCCCCCCTCGGGGAGCCTCTGGAAACACCATATATTTT	CASSPPRGASGNTIYF
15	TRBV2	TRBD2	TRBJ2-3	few	TGTGCCGGCAGTGGTGCTAGCGGGGGGCAAGATACGCAGTATTTT	CAGSGASGGQDTQYF
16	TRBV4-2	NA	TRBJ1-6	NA	TGTGCCAGCAGCCAAGATTGGGGACTCCGGTCTTCACCCCTCCACTTT	CASSQDWGLRSSPLHF
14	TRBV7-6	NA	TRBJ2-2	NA	TGTGCCAGCAGCACGGACTTGTCAGCCGGGGAGCTGTTTTTT	CASSTDLSAGELFF
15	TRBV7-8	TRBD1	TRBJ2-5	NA	TGTGCCAGCAGCTTATACGGGACAGCTCAAGAGACCCAGTACTTC	CASSLYGTAQETQYF
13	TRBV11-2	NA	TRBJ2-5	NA	TGTGCCAGCAGCTTGGCTAGCGCGGAGACCCAGTACTTC	CASSLASAETQYF
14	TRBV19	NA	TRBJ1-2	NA	TGTGCCAGTAGTTCAGACAGGCCCCTCTATGGCTACACCTTC	CASSSDRPLYGYTF
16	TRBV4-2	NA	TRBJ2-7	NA	TGTGCCAGCAGCCAGGAAACAGGGCTTGCGTCCTACGAGCAGTACTTC	CASSQETGLASYEQYF
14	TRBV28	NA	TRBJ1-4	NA	TGTGCCAGCAGTTCCACTGGGGGGTGGGAAAAACTGTTTTTT	CASSSTGGWEKLFF
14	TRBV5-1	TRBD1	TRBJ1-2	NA	TGCGCCAGCAGCGTCGAGGGGGCCGGCTATGGCTACACCTTC	CASSVEGAGYGYTF
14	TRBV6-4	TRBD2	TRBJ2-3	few	TGTGCCAGCAGTACTAGCGGGGGCACAGATACGCAGTATTTT	CASSTSGGTDTQYF
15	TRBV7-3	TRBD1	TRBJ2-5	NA	TGTGCCAGCAGCTTAGGGACAGGGGTCGGAGAGACCCAGTACTTC	CASSLGTGVGETQYF
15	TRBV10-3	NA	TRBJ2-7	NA	TGTGCCATCGCAGGACAACGAGGGGGCTCCTACGAGCAGTACTTC	CAIAGQRGGSYEQYF
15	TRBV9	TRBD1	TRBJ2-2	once	TGTGCCAGCAGCGGAGGACAGGGCCGGTCCGGGGAGCTGTTTTTT	CASSGGQGRSGELFF
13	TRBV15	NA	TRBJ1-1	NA	TGTGCCACCAGCAGAAATCTAGACAGTGAAGCTTTCTTT	CATSRNLDSEAFF
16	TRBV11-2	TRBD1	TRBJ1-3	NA	TGTGCCAGCAGCTTAGGTACAGGGGAGGCTCGTGACACCATATATTTT	CASSLGTGEARDTIYF
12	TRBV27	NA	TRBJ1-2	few	TGTGCCAGCAGTACCAGGGTGGGGGGCTACACCTTC	CASSTRVGGYTF
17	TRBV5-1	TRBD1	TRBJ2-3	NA	TGCGCCAGCAGCTTGGGGGTAGACAGGGTATGGACAGATACGCAGTATTTT	CASSLGVDRVWTDTQYF
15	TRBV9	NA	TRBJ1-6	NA	TGTGCCAGCAGCGTAGCCGGGGGCTATAATTCACCCCTCCACTTT	CASSVAGGYNSPLHF
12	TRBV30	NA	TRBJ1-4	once	TGTGCCTGGAGTTTAGTTAATGAAAAACTGTTTTTT	CAWSLVNEKLFF
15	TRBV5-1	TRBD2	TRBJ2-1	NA	TGCGCCAGCAGCTCCGGGACTAGCGGACACAATGAGCAGTTCTTC	CASSSGTSGHNEQFF
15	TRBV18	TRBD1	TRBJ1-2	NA	TGTGCCAGCTCATCGCAAGACAGGGTACACTATGGCTACACCTTC	CASSSQDRVHYGYTF
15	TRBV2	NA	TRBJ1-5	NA	TGTGCCAGCAGTGAGGGCAGCCTTAGCAATCAGCCCCAGCATTTT	CASSEGSLSNQPQHF
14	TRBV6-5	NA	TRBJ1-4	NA	TGTGCCAGCAGATCGGGGGGAGCTAATGAAAAACTGTTTTTT	CASRSGGANEKLFF
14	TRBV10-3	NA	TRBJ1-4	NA	TGTGCCATCAGTGTTGGCAGGGAGGGAGAAAAACTGTTTTTT	CAISVGREGEKLFF
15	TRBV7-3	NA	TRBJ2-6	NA	TGTGCCAGCAGCTTAGGGGGGTCTGGGGCCAACGTCCTGACTTTC	CASSLGGSGANVLTF
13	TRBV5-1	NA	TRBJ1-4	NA	TGCGCCAGCAGCGTGGATAATAATGAAAAACTGTTTTTT	CASSVDNNEKLFF
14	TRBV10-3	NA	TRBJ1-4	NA	TGTGCCATCAGTGAAGGGTTGGAGCGGGAAAAACTGTTTTTT	CAISEGLEREKLFF